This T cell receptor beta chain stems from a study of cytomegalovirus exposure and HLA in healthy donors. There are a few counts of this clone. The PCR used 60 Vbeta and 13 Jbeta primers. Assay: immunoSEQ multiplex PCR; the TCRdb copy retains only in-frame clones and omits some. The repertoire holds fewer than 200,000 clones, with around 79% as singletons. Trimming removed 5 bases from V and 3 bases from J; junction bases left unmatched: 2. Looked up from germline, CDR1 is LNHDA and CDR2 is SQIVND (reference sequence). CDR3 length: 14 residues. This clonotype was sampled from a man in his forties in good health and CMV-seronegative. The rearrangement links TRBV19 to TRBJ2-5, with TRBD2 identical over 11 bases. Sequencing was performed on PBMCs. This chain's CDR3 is CASSGGLAEETQYF. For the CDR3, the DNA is TGTGCCAGTAGTGGGGGACTAGCGGAAGAGACCCAGTACTTC.